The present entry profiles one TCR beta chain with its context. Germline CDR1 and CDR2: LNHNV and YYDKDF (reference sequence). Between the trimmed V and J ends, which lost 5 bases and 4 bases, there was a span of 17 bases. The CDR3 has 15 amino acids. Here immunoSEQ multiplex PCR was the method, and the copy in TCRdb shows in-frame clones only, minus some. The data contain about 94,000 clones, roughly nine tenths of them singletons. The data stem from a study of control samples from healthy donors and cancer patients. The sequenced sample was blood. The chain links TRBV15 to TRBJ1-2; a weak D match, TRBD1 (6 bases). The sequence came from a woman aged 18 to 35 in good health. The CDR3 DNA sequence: TGTGCCACCAGCCCCAAGGTGGAGGGGGGCTATGGCTACACCTTC. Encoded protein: CATSPKVEGGYGYTF.